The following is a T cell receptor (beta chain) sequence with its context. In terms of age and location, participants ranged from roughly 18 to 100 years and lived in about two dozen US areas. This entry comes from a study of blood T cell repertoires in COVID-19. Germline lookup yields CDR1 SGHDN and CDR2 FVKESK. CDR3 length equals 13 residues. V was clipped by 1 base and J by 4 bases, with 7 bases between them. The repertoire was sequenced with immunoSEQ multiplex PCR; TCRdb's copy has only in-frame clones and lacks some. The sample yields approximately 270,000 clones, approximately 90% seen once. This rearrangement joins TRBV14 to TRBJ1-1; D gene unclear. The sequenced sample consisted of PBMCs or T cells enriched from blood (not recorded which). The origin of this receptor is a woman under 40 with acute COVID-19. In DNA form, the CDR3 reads TGTGCCAGCAGCCAAGGTCTAATCACTGAAGCTTTCTTT. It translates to CASSQGLITEAFF.